This T cell receptor (beta chain) was sequenced during a study of blood T cell repertoires in COVID-19. TCRdb keeps only in-frame clones here, not all; method: immunoSEQ multiplex PCR. The table has some 270,000 clones, around 82% seen once; the top ten hold around 3.5%. Cohort allocation depended upon clinical history that participants reported. The CDR3 consists of 16 residues. CDR1 and CDR2 from the germline V gene are MNHEY and SVGAGI. V lost 0 bases and J lost 3, with 12 bases in between. The TCR comes from a man between 50 and 59 years old who had recovered from COVID-19. The specimen sequenced was PBMCs or T cells enriched from blood (not recorded which). The chain has TRBV6-5 and TRBJ1-5; D is undetermined. This CDR3 is CASSYSVVSANQPQHF. CDR3 nucleotide sequence: TGTGCCAGCAGTTACTCGGTGGTGAGCGCCAATCAGCCCCAGCATTTT.